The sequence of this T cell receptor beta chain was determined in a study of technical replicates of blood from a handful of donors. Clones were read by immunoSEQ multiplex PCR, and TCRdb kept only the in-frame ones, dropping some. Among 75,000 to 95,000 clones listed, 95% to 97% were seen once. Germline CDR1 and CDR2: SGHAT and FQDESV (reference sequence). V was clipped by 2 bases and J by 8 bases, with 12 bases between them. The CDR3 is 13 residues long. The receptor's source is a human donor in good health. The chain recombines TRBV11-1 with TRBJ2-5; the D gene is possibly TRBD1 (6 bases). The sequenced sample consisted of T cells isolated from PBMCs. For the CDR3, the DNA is TGTGCCAGCAGCTTATACAGGGAAGGCACCCAGTACTTC. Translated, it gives CASSLYREGTQYF.